This is a list of T cell receptor beta chains from one sample in a study of T cells expressing NK-cell markers. TCRdb reprocessed the 5' RACE reads and reports one entry per CDR3 protein, with no DNA. The sample includes a few hundred thousand distinct CDR3 sequences. The source material was blood T cells: a sorted CD56 or NKG2C T cell subset, CD4+ or CD8+ T cells, or bulk PBMC T cells (not recorded which). The receptors come from a woman between 50 and 59 years old in good health. Each CDR3 is given with its conserved first and last residue.

TRBV5-6	TRBJ2-3	CASSAPPPTDTQYF
TRBV5-6	TRBJ1-1	CASSFSGETEAFF
TRBV2	TRBJ2-1	CASSPTLLAANRGEQFF
TRBV12-3/TRBV12-4	TRBJ2-3	CASSLQGDTQYF
TRBV5-6	TRBJ2-3	CASSLYLGESTDTQYF
TRBV13	TRBJ1-4	CASSLATGGATNEKLFF
TRBV6-5	TRBJ2-7	CASIKLAGDNEQYF
TRBV5-1	TRBJ1-4	CASSLDGGAEKLFF
TRBV7-2	TRBJ2-1	CASSSTGPVDEQFF
TRBV11-3	TRBJ2-1	CASSALGTGRKAEQFF
TRBV20-1	TRBJ1-2	CSAKPQGIGYGYTF
TRBV20-1	TRBJ2-3	CSLLGGRAGDTQYF
TRBV20-1	TRBJ2-1	CSARDLAGVHNEQFF
TRBV5-4	TRBJ2-3	CASTMGSEDTQYF
TRBV6-6	TRBJ2-7	CASSTSGSYEQYF
TRBV6-6	TRBJ1-1	CASRNSDRVNTEAFF
TRBV6-4	TRBJ1-1	CASKEDGWRTEAFF
TRBV5-6	TRBJ2-7	CASSLVRIHYEQYF
TRBV11-3	TRBJ2-3	CASSSSAGSQYF
TRBV5-1	TRBJ2-2	CASSIGTFSTGELFF
TRBV12-3/TRBV12-4	TRBJ1-6	CASSLGSGGNSPLHF
TRBV5-4	TRBJ1-1	CASSLAGAGGVSGFF
TRBV4-2	TRBJ2-1	CASSQDHRVNNEQFF
TRBV5-1	TRBJ1-1	CASSLGPQGGAFF
TRBV3-1	TRBJ1-3	CASSQERGLPSGNTIYF
TRBV12-3/TRBV12-4	TRBJ2-7	CASTPGQGSYEQYF
TRBV11-1	TRBJ2-2	CASSYRAGELFF
TRBV12-3/TRBV12-4	TRBJ2-7	CASSTFGTGYEQYF
TRBV7-3	TRBJ1-6	CASSNGPDSPLHF
TRBV6-1	TRBJ2-1	CAAQIKVAGEGEQFF
TRBV4-1	TRBJ1-4	CASSQFAGTDNEKLFF
TRBV10-3	TRBJ1-6	CAISDPRKNSPLHF
TRBV10-3	TRBJ2-7	CAISAGRGQTYYEQYF
TRBV18	TRBJ2-2	CASSPRTGSGTGELFF
TRBV7-9	TRBJ2-1	CASRFPGTSANNEQFF
TRBV24-1	TRBJ1-5	CATSDRDGANQPQHF
TRBV7-2	TRBJ2-5	CASSPSTEETQYF
TRBV6-2/TRBV6-3	TRBJ2-3	CASSISADTQYF
TRBV20-1	TRBJ2-1	CSARDRFSEQFF
TRBV7-2	TRBJ2-4	CASSLGSVKNIQYF
TRBV2	TRBJ2-1	CARGKSRFSYNEQFF
TRBV12-3/TRBV12-4	TRBJ1-5	CASSFGQPYSNQPQHF
TRBV5-1	TRBJ2-1	CASSNGAGYNEQFF
TRBV12-3/TRBV12-4	TRBJ2-1	CASSLASGSKGRKNEQFF
TRBV29-1	TRBJ2-3	CSVRGTGKDTQYF
TRBV11-3	TRBJ2-2	CASNYRWQGELFF
TRBV20-1	TRBJ2-5	CSARDGARRGQETQYF